These T cell receptor beta chains were read from a single sample in a study of blood T cell repertoires in COVID-19. TCRdb's table, derived via immunoSEQ multiplex PCR, lists solely in-frame clones and lacks some. The top ten clones hold 1.2% of a sample with about 210,000 clones, under 95% of them seen once. Material: peripheral blood. Receptors were obtained from a young man with acute or convalescent COVID-19. Both conserved end residues are part of each CDR3. The order of the fields is clone size, V gene, J gene, D gene, CDR3 protein, CDR3 DNA. A D gene is named only where the DNA matches it firmly. Clone sizes are given selectively: once, few, many, or a class where the clone is expanded.

NA	TRBV5-6	TRBJ1-2	NA	CASSQQGSSGYTF	TGTGCCAGCAGCCAACAGGGATCGAGTGGCTACACCTTC
NA	TRBV7-9	TRBJ1-6	NA	CASSASGVNSPLHF	TGTGCCAGCAGCGCCTCAGGGGTGAATTCACCCCTCCACTTT
NA	TRBV9	TRBJ1-3	NA	CASSFAGNSGNTIYF	TGTGCCAGCAGCTTCGCGGGGAACTCTGGAAACACCATATATTTT
few	TRBV6-6	TRBJ2-2	TRBD2	CASSQTSANTGELFF	TGTGCCAGCAGTCAGACTAGCGCGAACACCGGGGAGCTGTTTTTT
NA	TRBV7-9	TRBJ2-2	NA	CASRIPGSGELFF	TGTGCCAGCAGGATACCAGGGTCCGGGGAGCTGTTTTTT
NA	TRBV11-2	TRBJ1-1	NA	CASSYNTNTEAFF	TGTGCCAGCAGCTACAATACGAACACTGAAGCTTTCTTT
NA	TRBV2	TRBJ2-7	TRBD2	CASSGFWAGGYEQYF	TGTGCCAGCAGTGGGTTCTGGGCGGGAGGCTACGAGCAGTACTTC
NA	TRBV7-5	TRBJ2-1	NA	CALAERHEQFF	TGTGCCTTGGCGGAGAGGCATGAGCAGTTCTTC
NA	TRBV12-3/TRBV12-4	TRBJ2-7	NA	CASSLTAGQQYF	TGTGCCAGCAGTTTGACAGCCGGCCAGCAGTACTTC
NA	TRBV28	TRBJ2-7	NA	CASSFVFPSYEQYF	TGTGCCAGCAGTTTTGTTTTCCCATCCTACGAGCAGTACTTC
once	TRBV29-1	TRBJ2-3	NA	CSVRAGQLPRTQYF	TGCAGCGTGAGGGCTGGACAGCTGCCACGGACGCAGTATTTT
few	TRBV7-9	TRBJ1-6	TRBD1	CASSTDRGSSPLHF	TGTGCCAGCAGTACCGACAGGGGAAGTTCACCCCTCCACTTT
NA	TRBV5-6	TRBJ2-3	TRBD1	CASSSTGGADTQYF	TGTGCCAGCAGCTCGACAGGGGGGGCGGATACGCAGTATTTT
NA	TRBV28	TRBJ1-6	NA	CASSSGNSPLHF	TGTGCCAGCAGTTCAGGGAATTCACCCCTCCACTTT
once	TRBV5-1	TRBJ2-7	NA	CASSLAFHASGEQYF	TGCGCCAGCAGCTTGGCGTTTCACGCCTCGGGCGAGCAGTACTTC
NA	TRBV28	TRBJ1-6	NA	CASSWGRVHNSPLHF	TGTGCCAGCAGTTGGGGCAGGGTCCATAATTCACCCCTCCACTTT
NA	TRBV18	TRBJ1-1	TRBD1	CASSPGRGLSRNTEAFF	TGTGCCAGCTCACCGGGCAGGGGGCTTAGCAGGAACACTGAAGCTTTCTTT
NA	TRBV6-6	TRBJ1-1	NA	CASSYEYTEAFF	TGTGCCAGCAGTTACGAGTACACTGAAGCTTTCTTT
NA	TRBV11-2	TRBJ2-1	TRBD2	CASSRGTSGVAEQFF	TGTGCCAGCAGCAGGGGGACTAGCGGGGTAGCCGAGCAGTTCTTC
NA	TRBV5-4	TRBJ2-7	TRBD2	CASSRSGTSGTYEQYF	TGTGCCAGCAGCCGCTCCGGGACTAGCGGAACCTACGAGCAGTACTTC
NA	TRBV7-9	TRBJ2-7	TRBD1	CATSETGINEQYF	TGTGCCACGTCGGAGACAGGGATTAACGAGCAGTACTTC
NA	TRBV12-3/TRBV12-4	TRBJ2-2	NA	CASSSPAGELFF	TGTGCCAGCAGTTCGCCAGCCGGGGAGCTGTTTTTT
NA	TRBV28	TRBJ2-4	TRBD2	CASSPTWGTRLEVIQYF	TGTGCCAGCAGCCCGACCTGGGGGACTAGGTTGGAGGTCATTCAGTACTTC
NA	TRBV11-3	TRBJ2-1	NA	CASSLDLGFEQFF	TGTGCCAGCAGCTTAGATCTAGGTTTTGAGCAGTTCTTC
once	TRBV6-5	TRBJ1-5	TRBD1	CASSPDRRDNQPQHF	TGTGCCAGCAGCCCGGACAGGCGGGATAATCAGCCCCAGCATTTT
NA	TRBV6-2/TRBV6-3	TRBJ2-1	TRBD2	CASSYTQGRSSGDRSNEQFF	TGTGCCAGCAGTTACACCCAAGGGCGTTCTAGCGGGGACCGTAGCAATGAGCAGTTCTTC
NA	TRBV11-2	TRBJ1-5	TRBD1	CASSLAGGDNQPQHF	TGTGCCAGCAGCTTAGCAGGGGGCGACAATCAGCCCCAGCATTTT
NA	TRBV11-2	TRBJ1-2	TRBD1	CASSPYRGYGYTF	TGTGCCAGCAGTCCGTACAGGGGCTATGGCTACACCTTC
many	TRBV7-9	TRBJ2-2	TRBD1	CASRKDRGLSGELFF	TGTGCCAGCAGAAAGGACAGGGGGTTGTCCGGGGAGCTGTTTTTT
NA	TRBV18	TRBJ2-6	NA	CASSPRQLSGANVLTF	TGTGCCAGCTCACCTAGACAGCTCTCTGGGGCCAACGTCCTGACTTTC
NA	TRBV7-3	TRBJ2-3	TRBD2	CASSLTSGRGTDTQYF	TGTGCCAGCAGCTTAACTAGCGGGAGAGGCACAGATACGCAGTATTTT
NA	TRBV30	TRBJ1-5	TRBD1	CAWSLSGGNQPQHF	TGTGCCTGGAGCCTTTCAGGGGGCAACCAGCCCCAGCATTTT
NA	TRBV6-5	TRBJ2-5	TRBD2	CASSYQRGGLETQYF	TGTGCCAGCAGTTACCAGCGGGGGGGTTTAGAGACCCAGTACTTC
few	TRBV3-1/TRBV3-2	TRBJ1-2	TRBD1	CASSHGDSLHGYTF	TGTGCCAGCAGCCACGGGGACAGCCTACATGGCTACACCTTC
NA	TRBV5-1	TRBJ1-3	NA	CASSFDTSGNTIYF	TGCGCCAGCAGCTTCGACACCTCTGGAAACACCATATATTTT
NA	TRBV5-1	TRBJ1-1	NA	CASSLSGNYEAFF	TGCGCCAGCAGCTTGTCAGGGAATTATGAAGCTTTCTTT
NA	TRBV7-6	TRBJ2-5	TRBD2	CASSLRLAGGLETQYF	TGTGCCAGCAGCCTGCGTCTAGCGGGGGGGCTGGAGACCCAGTACTTC
NA	TRBV18	TRBJ2-7	NA	CASSQGGEQYF	TGTGCCAGCTCACAGGGAGGCGAGCAGTACTTC
NA	TRBV6-5	TRBJ1-2	NA	CATSGYGEVDYGYTF	TGTGCCACCTCGGGATACGGGGAGGTCGACTATGGCTACACCTTC
few	TRBV5-1	TRBJ2-2	TRBD1	CASSMGQGGTGELFF	TGCGCCAGCAGCATGGGACAGGGAGGCACCGGGGAGCTGTTTTTT
NA	TRBV7-9	TRBJ1-5	NA	CASSGGAGQPQHF	TGTGCCAGCTCCGGGGGGGCGGGGCAGCCCCAGCATTTT
NA	TRBV28	TRBJ2-7	NA	CASSPVGVNEQYF	TGTGCCAGCAGCCCTGTGGGCGTAAACGAGCAGTACTTC
NA	TRBV5-8	TRBJ2-5	TRBD2	CASSHGTSGGKETQYF	TGTGCCAGCAGCCACGGGACTAGCGGGGGTAAAGAGACCCAGTACTTC
NA	TRBV6-5	TRBJ1-6	TRBD1	CASSPDRGYNSPLHF	TGTGCCAGCAGCCCCGACAGGGGCTATAATTCACCCCTCCACTTT
NA	TRBV6-5	TRBJ2-7	TRBD1	CASSMTGSHEQYF	TGTGCCAGCAGTATGACAGGGTCCCACGAGCAGTACTTC
NA	TRBV18	TRBJ1-5	TRBD1	CASSDYTGGNQPQHF	TGTGCCAGCTCAGATTATACAGGGGGTAATCAGCCCCAGCATTTT
NA	TRBV7-3	TRBJ2-3	TRBD1	CASSPRGGPRADTQYF	TGTGCCAGCAGCCCCCGAGGGGGCCCCCGAGCAGATACGCAGTATTTT